What follows is one TCR beta chain and its context. Germline V lookup: CDR1 SGHNT, CDR2 YENEEA. The length of the CDR3 is 15 residues. The trim removed 5 bases at V and 3 bases at J, leaving 6 bases unmatched. This specimen belongs to a study of CD8 T cells in ankylosing spondylitis. Each CDR3 protein is one row after TCRdb ran MiXCR on the 5' RACE reads. The repertoire holds under 300,000 distinct CDR3 sequences, with about 10% as singletons. The TCR originated in a male donor with ankylosing spondylitis or in good health (not recorded which). Sequencing used blood, either unsorted or a sorted T cell fraction (not recorded which). V gene TRBV11-3 combines with J gene TRBJ2-1; TRBD1 matches at 8 bases. The CDR3 reads CASSPGQGNYNEQFF. DNA of the CDR3: TGTGCCAGCAGCCCAGGACAGGGAAACTACAATGAGCAGTTCTTC.